The T cell receptor (beta chain) under discussion was sequenced for a study of vaccination and CD4 T cells after COVID-19. The wider study: Overlapping spike peptides of SARS-CoV-2, HCoV-NL63, HCoV-OC43 and HCoV-229E stimulated the cells. Whole-study results and caveats: Among convalescent patients, a median about 86% of reactive clones emerged only after vaccination. Convalescent patients' clones that were vaccine-specific were spike mono-reactive in 304 of 307 cases.

Treatment of the sample: 10-day PBMC culture with coronavirus spike peptide pools or control peptides (ViraFEST assay). Concerning this clonotype itself: Its antigen is currently unknown.

Trimming took 6 bases from V and 3 from J; bases not matched to a gene: 8. This CDR3 contains 15 residues. Germline assignment: CDR1 KGHSH and CDR2 LQKENI. An Oncomine TCR Beta short-read assay was used to sequence the DNA from cultured CD4+ T cells. It was from cultured CD4+ T cells that genomic DNA was extracted. TCRdb reanalysed the PCR reads using MiXCR and keeps one entry per CDR3 protein. The sample carries some 13,000 distinct CDR3 sequences, roughly three fifths recorded once. The receptor comes from a human donor who had recovered from COVID-19. Material: CD4+ T cells from blood, cultured in vitro. The chain couples TRBV18 to TRBJ2-1; 7 bases map to TRBD1. CDR3 bases: TGTGCCAGCTCTCCCGGGACAGTCAACTACAATGAGCAGTTCTTC. As protein: CASSPGTVNYNEQFF.